This is a list of T cell receptor beta chains from one sample in a study of T cells after yellow fever vaccination. One entry per CDR3 protein, called by TCRdb with MiXCR from the 5' RACE reads. The table has roughly 300,000 distinct CDR3 sequences, approximately 8% seen once. The sequencing here drew on PBMCs, taken roughly seven weeks after the first yellow fever vaccination. These TCRs come from a young man who received the YFV17D yellow fever vaccine. Each CDR3 is given with its conserved first and last residue. D genes are given only for firm matches. Where a row states a size, it is once, few, many or the class of an expanded clone; other rows omit it.

>-|14|TRBJ2-4|TRBV27|few
CASSSVTGKNIQYF
TGTGCCAGCAGCTCGGTTACGGGAAAAAACATTCAGTACTTC
>TRBD1|16|TRBJ2-2|TRBV4-1|-
CASSHGDRSNTGELFF
TGCGCCAGCAGCCACGGGGACAGGTCGAACACCGGGGAGCTGTTTTTT
>-|15|TRBJ2-5|TRBV5-1|-
CASSLNQGPQETQYF
TGCGCCAGCAGCTTGAATCAGGGGCCCCAAGAGACCCAGTACTTC
>-|10|TRBJ2-3|TRBV29-1|many
CSVATDTQYF
TGCAGCGTTGCCACAGATACGCAGTATTTT
>-|12|TRBJ2-3|TRBV29-1|few
CSAAGSTDTQYF
TGCAGCGCGGCGGGGAGCACAGATACGCAGTATTTT
>-|16|TRBJ2-3|TRBV29-1|few
CSVGPEIQGVADTQYF
TGCAGCGTTGGTCCCGAAATCCAGGGAGTCGCAGATACGCAGTATTTT
>-|10|TRBJ1-2|TRBV7-9|-
CASSSRGYTF
TGTGCCAGCAGTTCCCGGGGCTACACCTTC
>-|11|TRBJ2-7|TRBV30|few
CAWSSYYEQYF
TGTGCCTGGAGTTCCTACTACGAGCAGTACTTC
>-|14|TRBJ1-6|TRBV2|-
CASSGSGRQSPLHF
TGTGCCAGCAGTGGGAGCGGGCGCCAGTCTCCCCTCCACTTT
>-|13|TRBJ1-1|TRBV2|many
CASSEGLNTEAFF
TGTGCCAGCAGTGAAGGGTTGAACACTGAAGCTTTCTTT
>TRBD2|16|TRBJ2-4|TRBV20-1|-
CCARTFSGGAGNIQYF
TGCTGTGCTAGAACCTTTAGCGGGGGGGCGGGAAACATTCAGTACTTC
>-|17|TRBJ1-6|TRBV6-1|few
CASSRFTSGPYNSPLHF
TGTGCCAGCAGCCGCTTCACATCCGGACCGTATAATTCACCCCTCCACTTT
>-|15|TRBJ2-5|TRBV3-1|few
CASSPDGGSRETQYF
TGTGCCAGCAGCCCTGACGGAGGGAGTAGGGAGACCCAGTACTTC
>-|14|TRBJ2-7|TRBV5-1|many
CASSPTPRSYEQYF
TGCGCCAGCAGCCCTACACCACGCTCCTACGAGCAGTACTTC
>-|18|TRBJ2-6|TRBV27|-
CASSFAGTWDSGANVLTF
TGTGCCAGCAGTTTCGCCGGGACTTGGGACTCTGGGGCCAACGTCCTGACTTTC
>TRBD1|14|TRBJ2-7|TRBV27|-
CASSFAQGAREQYF
TGTGCCAGCAGTTTTGCACAGGGGGCGCGTGAGCAGTACTTC
>-|14|TRBJ1-2|TRBV10-3|few
CAISRLEGRDGYTF
TGTGCCATCAGCCGGTTGGAGGGTCGCGATGGCTACACCTTC